A selection of T cell receptor beta chains follows, all from one sample in a study of shared clonotypes between healthy human individuals. Profiling relied on immunoSEQ multiplex PCR, and the TCRdb table lists in-frame clones only, not all of them. The sample consists of about 230,000 clones, 50% to 80% of them appearing once. Sequencing was carried out using memory CD4+ T cells sorted from blood. The receptors were gathered from a man aged 25 to 45 in good health. Both conserved end residues are part of each CDR3. Fields, in order: V gene, J gene, D gene, CDR3 length, clone size, CDR3 protein, CDR3 DNA. The D gene is left open where the match is weak. Some rows have no size entry. The others give once, few or many, or a class for an expanded clone.

TRBV27	TRBJ1-3	TRBD1	17	NA	CASSQLTGAPFGNTIYF	TGTGCCAGCAGTCAACTGACAGGGGCCCCTTTTGGAAACACCATATATTTT
TRBV10-3	TRBJ2-2	NA	15	NA	CAISESGRGAGELFF	TGTGCCATCAGTGAGTCTGGTAGGGGAGCCGGGGAGCTGTTTTTT
TRBV27	TRBJ2-5	NA	13	once	CASSLSRRETQYF	TGTGCCAGCAGTTTATCTCGTCGAGAGACCCAGTACTTC
TRBV25-1	TRBJ2-1	NA	16	NA	CASSGPAVAGYNEQFF	TGTGCCAGCAGTGGCCCCGCCGTTGCCGGCTACAATGAGCAGTTCTTC
TRBV28	TRBJ2-2	TRBD2	18	NA	CASSSSASGGPNTGELFF	TGTGCCAGCAGCTCCAGTGCTAGCGGGGGCCCGAACACCGGGGAGCTGTTTTTT
TRBV2	TRBJ2-7	NA	16	NA	CASILRVVAATYEQYF	TGTGCCAGCATTCTCCGGGTAGTAGCGGCGACCTACGAGCAGTACTTC
TRBV4-3	TRBJ2-5	NA	15	NA	CASSQGRDTKETQYF	TGCGCCAGCAGCCAAGGCCGGGACACCAAAGAGACCCAGTACTTC
TRBV7-8	TRBJ2-1	TRBD2	14	once	CASSVAGVFPEQFF	TGTGCCAGCAGCGTAGCGGGAGTGTTTCCTGAGCAGTTCTTC
TRBV10-2	TRBJ2-7	TRBD2	13	few	CASRGTSSDEQYF	TGCGCCAGCAGGGGGACTAGCAGCGACGAGCAGTACTTC
TRBV7-2	TRBJ2-7	NA	14	NA	CASSLTVSSYEQYF	TGTGCCAGCAGCTTGACCGTAAGCTCCTACGAGCAGTACTTC
TRBV2	TRBJ2-1	NA	14	NA	CASSELGGAHEQFF	TGTGCCAGCAGTGAATTGGGGGGGGCCCATGAGCAGTTCTTC
TRBV27	TRBJ1-5	NA	15	NA	CASSFREYSNQPQHF	TGTGCCAGCAGTTTTAGGGAGTATAGCAATCAGCCCCAGCATTTT
TRBV5-6	TRBJ2-7	TRBD1	14	NA	CASSGQGPTYEQYF	TGTGCCAGCAGCGGACAGGGACCCACGTACGAGCAGTACTTC
TRBV21-1	TRBJ1-1	NA	13	NA	CAYHRGRRGEAFF	TGTGCCTACCACAGGGGGCGACGTGGTGAAGCTTTCTTT
TRBV30	TRBJ2-6	TRBD1	17	NA	CAWRGTGGNSGANVLTF	TGTGCCTGGAGAGGGACAGGGGGAAACTCTGGGGCCAACGTCCTGACTTTC
TRBV27	TRBJ1-4	NA	14	few	CASRSEGKREKLFF	TGTGCCAGCAGAAGTGAAGGGAAGCGTGAAAAACTGTTTTTT
TRBV7-8	TRBJ2-2	NA	15	NA	CASSLVITGEVKLFF	TGTGCCAGCAGCTTAGTGATAACAGGGGAGGTGAAGCTGTTTTTT
TRBV5-4	TRBJ2-3	NA	16	NA	CASSLDVSPSTDTQYF	TGTGCCAGCAGCCTGGATGTGAGTCCTAGCACAGATACGCAGTATTTT
TRBV5-4	TRBJ2-3	TRBD1	16	NA	CASRQGIDSSTDTQYF	TGTGCCAGCAGACAGGGGATTGACTCTAGCACAGATACGCAGTATTTT
TRBV7-9	TRBJ1-3	NA	12	NA	CASSFKVDTIYF	TGTGCCAGCAGCTTCAAAGTGGACACCATATATTTT
TRBV2	TRBJ1-1	NA	14	NA	CASSPVGGHTEAFF	TGTGCCAGCAGCCCTGTGGGGGGGCATACTGAAGCTTTCTTT
TRBV10-3	TRBJ1-3	NA	14	NA	CAISETGSGNTIYF	TGTGCCATCAGTGAGACAGGGTCTGGAAACACCATATATTTT
TRBV27	TRBJ2-7	NA	15	NA	CASSLWAASSYEQYF	TGTGCCAGCAGTTTGTGGGCAGCCAGCTCCTACGAGCAGTACTTC
TRBV6-6	TRBJ2-1	NA	13	few	CASSYSNWGEQFF	TGTGCCAGCAGTTACTCGAATTGGGGGGAGCAGTTCTTC
TRBV28	TRBJ2-1	NA	17	NA	CASSRLNLRATYNEQFF	TGTGCCAGCAGTCGCCTCAATTTGAGGGCGACCTACAATGAGCAGTTCTTC
TRBV18	TRBJ2-7	NA	13	NA	CASSPLESSEQYF	TGTGCCAGCTCACCACTTGAATCCTCCGAGCAGTACTTC
TRBV10-3	TRBJ2-1	NA	11	few	CAISELGEQFF	TGTGCCATCAGTGAGTTGGGTGAGCAGTTCTTC
TRBV6-5	TRBJ2-1	NA	13	NA	CASSSPGGVLQFF	TGTGCCAGCAGTTCCCCTGGAGGTGTGCTGCAGTTCTTC